This TCR beta chain stems from a study of read filtering for tumor transcriptome and immune sequencing. The wider study: Revised staging placed roughly 8 patients in R-ISS I, 15 to 20 in II, about seven in III. TCR-mapped reads were about 4 to 11 million with IR-seq versus roughly 85 to 1,400 with RNA-seq.

With 0 bases clipped from V and 4 bases from J, the junction kept 14 bases outside the gene matches. Germline lookup yields CDR1 MNHEY and CDR2 SVGEGT. The CDR3 contains 20 residues. This clonotype was counted ten times or more. The library was built from around 400 ng RNA with molecular barcoded adaptors for alpha/delta and beta/gamma chains. TCRdb ran MiXCR on the reads and lists one entry per CDR3 protein. The table has approximately 65,000 distinct CDR3 sequences, approximately 15% seen once; the top ten hold around 43%. The sequence came from a donor at least 40 years old with multiple myeloma. The sample comprised a population of CD138-negative cells sorted from bone marrow. The V gene is TRBV6-2 or TRBV6-3, the J gene TRBJ2-1; 11 bases map to TRBD2. The CDR3 is CASSYSLEASTSGAYNEQFF. The DNA for the CDR3 is TGTGCCAGCAGTTACTCCCTTGAGGCCTCGACTAGCGGGGCTTACAATGAGCAGTTCTTC.